Below, 14 T cell receptor beta chains from the same sample are listed, as sequenced in a study of blood T cell repertoires in COVID-19. The data were produced by immunoSEQ multiplex PCR, yet TCRdb's version contains in-frame clones alone and is incomplete. The sample consists of about 230,000 clones, 70% to 90% of them appearing once. Sequenced material: peripheral blood. Source of these receptors: a man aged 45-60 years with COVID-19, enrolled during active disease.

V usage is TRBV19 and J usage is TRBJ1-5; D is uncertain. CDR1 is LNHDA and CDR2 is SQIVND in the germline V gene (reference sequence). The germline V and J ends were trimmed by 5 bases and 10 bases, with 18 bases remaining between them. The length of the CDR3 is 14 residues. CDR3 in amino acids: CASSLGVLPRPQHF. For the CDR3, the DNA is TGTGCCAGTAGTCTCGGGGTGTTACCTCGACCCCAGCATTTT.

This clone was picked up a small number of times. The chain links TRBV9 to TRBJ2-1; a weak D match, TRBD1 (6 bases). The CDR3 loop spans 14 amino acids. Trimming left V 4 bases short and J 4 bases short, with 12 bases between. Germline V lookup: CDR1 SGDLS, CDR2 YYNGEE. In DNA form, the CDR3 reads TGTGCCAGCAGCCCCCGACAGGCGTACAATGAGCAGTTCTTC. This encodes CASSPRQAYNEQFF.

The genes are TRBV11-3 and TRBJ1-1; maybe TRBD1 (5 bases). V was shortened by 4 bases and J by 1 base, with 7 bases between the two germline ends. Germline loops: CDR1 SGHNT, CDR2 YENEEA. CDR3 size: 13 residues. The CDR3 spells CASSSDRNTEAFF. CDR3 bases: TGTGCCAGCAGCTCTGACAGGAACACTGAAGCTTTCTTT.

The table lists this clone with a few counts. The V gene is TRBV13, the J gene TRBJ1-6; D is possibly TRBD1 (5 bases). The CDR3 extends over 17 amino acids. The V end was cut by 3 bases, the J end by 0 bases, with 12 bases between. Germline V gives CDR1 PRHDT, CDR2 FYEKMQ (reference sequence). CDR3 sequence (DNA): TGTGCCAGCAGCTTGCAGGGTACAAGCTCCTATAATTCACCCCTCCACTTT. It is translated as CASSLQGTSSYNSPLHF.

This sequence joins TRBV29-1 and TRBJ1-6, with D possibly TRBD1 on 6 matching bases. Trimming stripped 4 bases from V and 8 bases from J, with 18 bases between. Germline V gene sequence: CDR1 SQVTM, CDR2 ANQGSEA. The CDR3 is 15 residues long. CDR3 region: CSVGFSGTTDSPLHF. In DNA form, the CDR3 reads TGCAGCGTTGGTTTCTCCGGGACAACGGATTCACCCCTCCACTTT.

The chain employs TRBV3-1 (or the pseudogene TRBV3-2) and TRBJ2-1; 13 bases are shared with TRBD2. J lost 7 bases, V lost 4 bases, and 7 bases had no gene match. There are 16 residues in the CDR3. Germline CDR1 reads LGHDT; CDR2 reads YNNKEL (reference sequence). The chain's CDR3 is CASSRRGLAGENEQFF. The CDR3 DNA follows: TGTGCCAGCAGCCGTCGTGGACTAGCGGGGGAGAATGAGCAGTTCTTC.

The CDR3 region has the DNA TGTGCCAGCAGCTTGAATTCCGGCACAGGGGGCTCGACCTATGGCTACACCTTC. Protein product: CASSLNSGTGGSTYGYTF. The genes are TRBV5-5 and TRBJ1-2, with 9 bases that match TRBD1. This CDR3 comprises 18 residues. Germline-derived CDR1 and CDR2 are SGHKS and YYEKEE (reference sequence). V lost 1 base, J lost 4 bases, and 14 bases stayed unmatched.

The rearrangement uses TRBV7-8 and TRBJ2-1; 13 bases are shared with TRBD2. J lost 7 bases, V lost 2 bases, and 8 bases had no gene match. CDR1 and CDR2 (germline): SGHVS, FQNEAQ. The CDR3 is 17 amino acids. The CDR3 is CASSLIGTSGISNEQFF. CDR3 in DNA: TGTGCCAGCAGCTTAATAGGGACTAGCGGGATTTCGAATGAGCAGTTCTTC.

The V gene is TRBV11-1, the J gene TRBJ2-7, with TRBD1 matching over 10 bases. The junction had 1 base not matched to a gene; V was cut back by 3 bases and J by 5 bases. This CDR3 has 13 amino acids. Germline lookup yields CDR1 SGHAT and CDR2 FQDESV (reference sequence). In nucleotides, the CDR3 is TGTGCCAGCAGCTTGGGGACAGGGGACGAGCAGTACTTC. This sequence encodes CASSLGTGDEQYF.

The chain combines TRBV7-9 with TRBJ2-5, with TRBD1 as a possible D gene (5 bases). With 2 bases removed from V and 7 bases from J, the gap between germline ends came to 14 bases. CDR3 size: 14 residues. Germline V gene data show CDR1 as SEHNR and CDR2 as FQNEAQ (reference sequence). The CDR3 loop reads CASSLQGARGTQYF. The CDR3 DNA follows: TGTGCCAGCAGCTTACAAGGGGCACGCGGGACCCAGTACTTC.

V gene TRBV21-1 combines with J gene TRBJ2-7; the table's D call, TRBD1, has no DNA check behind it. TRBV21-1 is reported as a pseudogene. The CDR3 runs to 12 residues. The CDR3 DNA is TGTGCCGGATACCTCAGGGTTTACGAGCAGTACTTC. Its translation: CAGYLRVYEQYF.

The V call is TRBV5-1, the J call TRBJ2-7, with 8 bases lining up with TRBD2. V shed 3 bases and J 4 bases; nucleotides not matched to a gene: 0. The CDR3 length is 12 residues. The germline V gene has CDR1 SGHRS and CDR2 YFSETQ. The CDR3, as DNA: TGCGCCAGCAGCTCGGGGGGGTACGAGCAGTACTTC. This codes for CASSSGGYEQYF.

This clone has a single count. The same CDR3 arises from other DNA sequences in this sample as well. V usage is TRBV12-3 or TRBV12-4 and J usage is TRBJ2-7, with D possibly TRBD1 on 6 matching bases. V was trimmed by 6 bases and J by 4 bases, leaving 13 bases between them. The CDR3 loop spans 13 amino acids. The CDR3 DNA follows: TGTGCCAGCAGGCCACAGGGTGATTACGAGCAGTACTTC. It yields the protein CASRPQGDYEQYF.

V and J are TRBV29-1 and TRBJ2-1; 10 bases are shared with TRBD2. Germline-derived CDR1 and CDR2 are SQVTM and ANQGSEA. V was clipped by 8 bases and J by 8 bases; unmatched bases: 12. The CDR3 consists of 14 residues. The CDR3 coding sequence is TGCAGCACGGAGGGACTAGCGTTTTTCGATGAGCAGTTCTTC. This encodes CSTEGLAFFDEQFF.